This T cell receptor beta chain was recovered during a study of post-analysis software for immune sequencing data. General study results and limits: Controls showed lower frequencies than patients for four to six TRBV segments, and TRBV5-6, TRBV5-1 and TRBV20-1 were among these.

Worth noting for this clonotype: Its specificity is not known. An end of the junction differs from the germline gene, which may be a read error.

Unique molecular identifiers featured in each of the TCR beta cDNA libraries. Between roughly 1 and 10 million T cells gave rise to some 470,000 cDNA molecules. TCRdb analysed the PCR reads with MiXCR anew, one entry per CDR3 protein. This table has about half a million distinct CDR3 sequences, roughly 34% appearing once. In germline, CDR1 is ENHRY, CDR2 SYGVKD. The CDR3 contains 18 residues. The sequence was obtained from a girl younger than 18 with multiple sclerosis. The chain uses TRBV10-3 and TRBJ2-3; 9 nucleotides agree with TRBD2. Material for sequencing was blood. This CDR3 is CAISESYSGGSSTDTRYF. CDR3 nucleotides: TGTGCCATCAGTGAGTCTTATAGCGGGGGTTCGAGCACAGATACGCGGTATTTT.